The sequence of this T cell receptor beta chain was determined in a study of T cell repertoires in cytomegalovirus infection. This clonotype was recorded at least ten times. What it recognizes is unknown. Germline V gene lookup returns CDR1 SGHVS and CDR2 FQNEAQ. The J segment lost 4 bases and the V segment lost 1 base, leaving 16 bases of the junction unmatched. This CDR3 region has 19 residues. MiXCR, applied by TCRdb to the reads, yields one record per CDR3 protein. The sample shows hundreds of thousands of distinct CDR3 sequences, around 30% of them seen only once. Specimen: cultured PBMCs, collected from culture after CMV antigen stimulation. This TCR came from a human donor in good health (CMV status not recorded). Some clones in this sample may be carry-over from other donors' samples. The chain uses TRBV7-8 and TRBJ2-1; TRBD2 matches at 7 bases. The CDR3 is CASSLGSLAEVGSYNEQFF. The CDR3 nucleotides read TGTGCCAGCAGCTTAGGTAGTCTAGCGGAAGTGGGATCTTACAATGAGCAGTTCTTC.